These 4 T cell receptor beta chains share one sample of origin, sequenced in a study of cytotoxic CD8 clonotypes in ibrutinib-treated CLL. Assay: immunoSEQ multiplex PCR; the TCRdb copy retains only in-frame clones and omits some. The sample lists approximately 47,000 clones; roughly three fifths were seen once. Sample: PBMCs, taken after 24 months of ibrutinib treatment. Every receptor here comes from a human donor with chronic lymphocytic leukemia.

This clone was observed a few times. J is TRBJ1-1 and V is TRBV9; the D is unclear. The V and J ends lost 7 bases and 3 bases respectively, with 16 bases between them. The CDR3 has 14 amino acids. Germline values: CDR1 SGDLS, CDR2 YYNGEE. CDR3 region: CASGKSGMDTEAFF. The CDR3 DNA reads TGTGCCAGCGGGAAGAGCGGGATGGACACTGAAGCTTTCTTT.

This clone was detected only once. The chain's CDR3 is CASTTGGGLNEKLFF. CDR3 sequence (DNA): TGTGCCAGTACCACCGGGGGAGGCCTTAATGAAAAACTGTTTTTT. The chain joins TRBV19 to TRBJ1-4; a possible D gene is TRBD1 (5 bases). There are 15 residues in the CDR3. Germline-derived CDR1 and CDR2 are LNHDA and SQIVND (reference sequence). Trimming pared 7 bases from V and 4 bases from J, leaving 16 bases between. The full variable domain, completed using reference TRBV19 and TRBJ1-4, is DGGITQSPKYLFRKEGQNVTLSCEQNLNHDAMYWYRQDPGQGLRLIYYSQIVNDFQKGDIAEGYSVSREKKESFPLTVTSAQKNPTAFYLCASTTGGGLNEKLFFGSGTQLSVL.

This clone was counted only a few times. This chain joins TRBV7-9 and TRBJ2-5, with D unclear. With 11 bases removed from V and 5 bases from J, the gap between germline ends came to 21 bases. Looked up from germline, CDR1 is SEHNR and CDR2 is FQNEAQ (reference sequence). This CDR3 spans 14 amino acids. The DNA of the CDR3 is TGTGCCGGTGGGAAGGGCTCAACGTGGGAGACCCAGTACTTC. This encodes CAGGKGSTWETQYF.

This clone occurred a few times. This chain uses TRBV7-9 with TRBJ2-3; the match to TRBD2 covers 8 bases. Germline CDR1 and CDR2: SEHNR and FQNEAQ (reference sequence). Trimming at V came to 3 bases and at J to 4 bases, leaving 9 bases not matched to a gene. This CDR3 is 16 amino acids long. This chain's CDR3 is CASSLGAAGVADTQYF. CDR3 nucleotide sequence: TGTGCCAGCAGCTTGGGGGCAGCGGGGGTGGCAGATACGCAGTATTTT. Filled out from reference TRBV7-9 and TRBJ2-3, the complete variable domain reads DTGVSQNPRHKITKRGQNVTFRCDPISEHNRLYWYRQTLGQGPEFLTYFQNEAQLEKSRLLSDRFSAERPKGSFSTLEIQRTEQGDSAMYLCASSLGAAGVADTQYFGPGTRLTVL.